These 32 T cell receptor beta chains share one sample of origin, sequenced in a study of radiotherapy plus CTLA-4 blockade in lung cancer. Sequencing used immunoSEQ multiplex PCR; TCRdb keeps in-frame clones, though not all of them. The repertoire holds 85,000 to 120,000 clones, with about 85% as singletons. Sequencing was performed on peripheral blood, taken from a patient treated with radiotherapy plus ipilimumab. The receptors come from a human donor with non-small cell lung cancer that progressed on radiotherapy plus ipilimumab. Some clones in this sample may be carry-over from other donors' samples.

This chain uses TRBV4-2 with TRBJ2-4; D remains unclear. The V end lost 0 bases, the J end lost 0 bases, and 12 bases lay between the germline ends. CDR3 size: 17 residues. CDR1 and CDR2 (germline): LGHNA, YNFKEQ. CDR3 sequence (DNA): TGTGCCAGCAGCCAAGATCCCTGGGCTGGAGCCAAAAACATTCAGTACTTC. Translation: CASSQDPWAGAKNIQYF.

This clone was picked up one time. The J gene is TRBJ2-7, the V gene TRBV5-1; a weak D match, TRBD1 (5 bases). The germline V gene encodes CDR1 SGHRS and CDR2 YFSETQ. Trimming shortened V by 2 bases and J by 3 bases, and 15 bases separated the two germline ends. The CDR3 totals 15 residues. The CDR3 reads CASSFAGAVGYEQYF. As DNA, the CDR3 is TGCGCCAGCAGCTTCGCTGGGGCCGTGGGCTACGAGCAGTACTTC.

This chain joins TRBV6-6 and TRBJ2-2; the match to TRBD2 covers 7 bases. The length of the CDR3 is 15 residues. Per germline, CDR1 MNHNY and CDR2 SVGAGI (reference sequence). V shed 11 bases, J shed 5 bases, and the junction held 14 bases outside the gene matches. The CDR3: CAGHGGGQNTGELFF. The CDR3 DNA reads TGTGCCGGACATGGGGGAGGGCAGAATACCGGGGAGCTGTTTTTT.

This chain connects TRBV19 to TRBJ2-4, with 12 bases that match TRBD2. Looked up from germline, CDR1 is LNHDA and CDR2 is SQIVND (reference sequence). The CDR3 contains 18 residues. J was trimmed by 0 bases and V by 6 bases; bases with no gene match: 9. CDR3: CASRFTSGGSLAKNIQYF. The DNA of the CDR3 is TGTGCCAGTAGATTCACTAGCGGGGGGTCCCTAGCCAAAAACATTCAGTACTTC. The variable domain in full, completed from reference TRBV19 and TRBJ2-4, reads DGGITQSPKYLFRKEGQNVTLSCEQNLNHDAMYWYRQDPGQGLRLIYYSQIVNDFQKGDIAEGYSVSREKKESFPLTVTSAQKNPTAFYLCASRFTSGGSLAKNIQYFGAGTRLSVL.

Within the sample, this clone is medium-sized. The V call is TRBV7-9, the J call TRBJ1-2; D is perhaps TRBD1 (5 bases). The CDR3 extends over 14 amino acids. CDR1 is SEHNR, CDR2 FQNEAQ, per germline (reference sequence). Trimming pared 0 bases from V and 1 base from J, leaving 6 bases between. The CDR3: CASSLAGLNYGYTF. CDR3 DNA sequence: TGTGCCAGCAGCTTAGCGGGACTTAACTATGGCTACACCTTC.

The chain recombines TRBV2 with TRBJ2-7; no clear D. Germline V gene lookup returns CDR1 SNHLY and CDR2 FYNNEI. V gave up 6 bases and J gave up 2 bases, with 11 bases separating them. This CDR3 has 13 residues. In nucleotides, the CDR3 is TGTGCCAGCAGGGACCCGGGTCCCTACGAGCAGTACTTC. Protein product: CASRDPGPYEQYF.

The V call is TRBV6-6, the J call TRBJ2-7, with unresolved D. Germline-derived CDR1 and CDR2 are MNHNY and SVGAGI (reference sequence). Trimming stripped 5 bases from V and 0 bases from J, with 14 bases between. CDR3 length: 15 residues. The CDR3 DNA reads as TGTGCCAGCAGTCTGACCCCAGATAGCTCCTACGAGCAGTACTTC. This translates into CASSLTPDSSYEQYF.

The rearrangement joins TRBV18 to TRBJ1-3, with 8 bases that match TRBD1. Germline V CDR1 and CDR2: KGHSH, LQKENI. The CDR3 runs 19 residues. V gave up 3 bases and J gave up 0 bases; unmatched junction bases: 13. The CDR3 DNA reads as TGTGCCAGCTCACCTGTAGGGGGACAGGCCAAAAGCTCTGGAAACACCATATATTTT. It translates to CASSPVGGQAKSSGNTIYF.

V gene TRBV7-6 combines with J gene TRBJ2-7; weak D call: TRBD1 (6 bases). CDR3 length: 15 amino acids. Germline V gene data show CDR1 as SGHVS and CDR2 as FNYEAQ. V was shortened by 4 bases and J by 7 bases, with 20 bases between the two germline ends. CDR3 DNA sequence: TGTGCCAGCAGCTCGAACACCGACAGGTTAGGGGAGCAGTACTTC. Protein sequence: CASSSNTDRLGEQYF.

The V gene is TRBV4-1, the J gene TRBJ2-5, with TRBD1 as a possible D gene (6 bases). Germline V gene data show CDR1 as MGHRA and CDR2 as YSYEKL. Trimming cost V 1 base and J 4 bases, with 13 bases left between them. The CDR3 totals 15 residues. The CDR3 sequence: CASSQAGTGRETQYF. In DNA form, the CDR3 reads TGCGCCAGCAGCCAAGCCGGCACAGGGCGAGAGACCCAGTACTTC.

This clone was observed once. The rearrangement uses TRBV6-1 and TRBJ2-5; D is uncertain. This CDR3 is 14 amino acids long. Trimming stripped 4 bases from V and 5 bases from J, with 14 bases between. Germline V gene lookup returns CDR1 MNHNS and CDR2 SASEGT. This CDR3 reads CASSVMVDGETQYF. Written as DNA, the CDR3 is TGTGCCAGCAGTGTAATGGTTGACGGGGAGACCCAGTACTTC.

In this sample, this clone turned up once. V usage is TRBV5-1 and J usage is TRBJ1-1; 8 bases align to TRBD1. The CDR3 has 17 amino acids. CDR1 is SGHRS, CDR2 YFSETQ, per germline. With 1 base clipped from V and 4 bases from J, the junction kept 12 bases outside the gene matches. The CDR3 nucleotides read TGCGCCAGCAGCTTGAGGTCAGCAGGGGGCGGAGGCACTGAAGCTTTCTTT. It encodes CASSLRSAGGGGTEAFF.

This clone was recorded once. This chain links TRBV28 with TRBJ1-2; D gene ambiguous. The V gene's germline CDR1 is MDHEN and CDR2 SYDVKM. Trimming pared 8 bases from V and 4 bases from J, leaving 11 bases between. This CDR3 comprises 12 residues. CDR3: CASERTGYGYTF. Here the CDR3 DNA reads TGTGCCAGCGAACGGACGGGCTATGGCTACACCTTC.

V usage is TRBV5-1 and J usage is TRBJ1-2; 10 bases match TRBD1. V was pared by 0 bases and J by 5 bases, with 4 bases of the junction left unmatched. In germline, CDR1 is SGHRS, CDR2 YFSETQ. This CDR3 has 15 amino acids. This CDR3 reads CASSLAMGQGYGYTF. In nucleotides, the CDR3 is TGCGCCAGCAGCTTGGCCATGGGACAGGGGTATGGCTACACCTTC.

The J gene is TRBJ2-3, the V gene TRBV27; D call uncertain. Germline V gene sequence: CDR1 MNHEY, CDR2 SMNVEV (reference sequence). Trimming removed 7 bases at V and 1 base at J, with 9 bases between. The CDR3 contains 13 residues. The CDR3 sequence is CASTTRGTDTQYF. Written as DNA, the CDR3 is TGTGCCAGCACGACACGAGGCACAGATACGCAGTATTTT.

This clone has only a few counts. The chain is built from TRBV4-3 and TRBJ1-3; D gene unclear. Germline values: CDR1 LGHNA, CDR2 YSLEER. Between the trimmed V and J ends, which lost 3 bases and 7 bases, there was a span of 10 bases. The CDR3 is 13 amino acids. CDR3 sequence reads: CASSQFRGNTIYF. Here the CDR3 DNA reads TGCGCCAGCAGCCAGTTCAGAGGTAACACCATATATTTT.

This chain uses TRBV13 with TRBJ1-2; D is uncertain. In germline, CDR1 is PRHDT, CDR2 FYEKMQ (reference sequence). V lost 6 bases and J 5 bases, leaving 13 bases between the germline ends. The CDR3 has 13 amino acids. CDR3 residues: CASSAGNLYGYTF. The CDR3 nucleotides read TGTGCCAGCAGTGCGGGGAACCTATATGGCTACACCTTC.

The chain employs TRBV30 and TRBJ2-2; D may be TRBD1 (5 bases). The germline V gene has CDR1 GTSNPN and CDR2 SVGIG (reference sequence). Trimming took 1 base from V and 7 from J, leaving 10 bases between them. There are 13 residues in the CDR3. CDR3 sequence reads: CAWSGGAGGELFF. The DNA for the CDR3 is TGTGCCTGGAGTGGTGGGGCAGGCGGGGAGCTGTTTTTT.

The chain recombines TRBV28 with TRBJ1-1; D unclear. Trimming cost V 6 bases and J 8 bases, with 10 bases left between them. The V gene's germline CDR1 is MDHEN and CDR2 SYDVKM. The CDR3 has 11 residues. The CDR3 nucleotides are TGTGCCAGCAGCCTGGGGAGGGAAGCTTTCTTT. Translated: CASSLGREAFF.

The chain employs TRBV7-2 and TRBJ1-1, with D unresolved. The length of the CDR3 is 13 residues. Trimming cost V 4 bases and J 0 bases, with 6 bases left between them. Germline CDR1 is SGHTA and CDR2 is FQGNSA. The CDR3 is CASSSNMNTEAFF. For the CDR3, the DNA is TGTGCCAGCAGCTCTAACATGAACACTGAAGCTTTCTTT.

This clone has only a few counts. This chain connects TRBV10-3 to TRBJ1-2; tentatively, D is TRBD1 (6 bases). Looked up from germline, CDR1 is ENHRY and CDR2 is SYGVKD. V shed 5 bases and J shed 0 bases, with 10 bases lying between them. This CDR3 has 14 amino acids. The CDR3 protein is CAISLQGANYGYTF. CDR3 sequence (DNA): TGTGCCATCAGTTTACAGGGAGCTAACTATGGCTACACCTTC.

The chain combines TRBV4-1 with TRBJ2-7; D gene uncertain. The CDR3 runs to 13 residues. Trimming removed 3 bases from V and 3 bases from J, with 9 bases in between. In germline, CDR1 is MGHRA, CDR2 YSYEKL. The CDR3 here is CASSQGTLYEQYF. In DNA form, the CDR3 reads TGCGCCAGCAGCCAGGGTACTCTCTACGAGCAGTACTTC.

The chain links TRBV27 to TRBJ1-2; no definite D call. Germline CDR1 reads MNHEY; CDR2 reads SMNVEV (reference sequence). This CDR3 contains 14 residues. Trimming stripped 1 base from V and 4 bases from J, with 10 bases between. The CDR3 reads CASSLFAAGYGYTF. DNA of the CDR3: TGTGCCAGCAGTTTATTCGCCGCGGGCTATGGCTACACCTTC.

J is TRBJ2-1 and V is TRBV10-2, with 9 bases fitting TRBD2. The CDR3 covers 14 residues. Germline values: CDR1 WSHSY, CDR2 SAAADI. J was trimmed by 6 bases and V by 10 bases; bases with no gene match: 10. CDR3 sequence: CATQGRGGPNEQFF. The DNA of the CDR3 is TGCGCCACCCAAGGGCGGGGGGGGCCCAATGAGCAGTTCTTC.

This clone has only one observation. The V and J genes are TRBV27 and TRBJ2-5; no firm D call. The CDR3 length is 17 residues. Trimming left V 3 bases short and J 2 bases short, with 19 bases between. Germline V gene data show CDR1 as MNHEY and CDR2 as SMNVEV (reference sequence). DNA of the CDR3: TGTGCCAGCAGTTTGGCCCCGAGCTCCCAACCTCAAGAGACCCAGTACTTC. Protein: CASSLAPSSQPQETQYF.

The chain combines TRBV27 with TRBJ2-1; the match to TRBD2 covers 9 bases. This CDR3 has 16 residues. Germline-derived CDR1 and CDR2 are MNHEY and SMNVEV (reference sequence). The V gene end was trimmed by 5 bases and the J gene end by 6 bases; junction bases not matched to a gene: 11. The CDR3 bases are TGTGCCAGCAGTCCATGGCGACTAGCGGTCTCCAATGAGCAGTTCTTC. Protein product: CASSPWRLAVSNEQFF.

This clone appeared once. J is TRBJ1-5 and V is TRBV5-1, with D unresolved. The CDR3 contains 14 residues. The V and J ends lost 1 base and 6 bases respectively, with 11 bases between them. The germline V gene has CDR1 SGHRS and CDR2 YFSETQ. The CDR3 sequence: CASSLTAGSQPQHF. CDR3 in DNA: TGCGCCAGCAGCTTGACAGCGGGGAGTCAGCCCCAGCATTTT.

The chain has TRBV7-3 and TRBJ2-3; tentative D call: TRBD1 (7 bases). Germline CDR1 reads SGHTA; CDR2 reads FQGTGA. V gave up 5 bases and J gave up 7 bases, with 16 bases separating them. The CDR3 runs to 14 residues. This chain's CDR3 is CASSPGRGQNTQYF. In DNA form, the CDR3 reads TGTGCCAGCAGCCCCGGGCGGGGACAGAATACGCAGTATTTT.

As for this clone: Other DNA sequences of this sample code for an identical CDR3. This chain uses TRBV4-3 with TRBJ1-2; the match to TRBD1 covers 7 bases. This CDR3 is 17 amino acids long. V trimming: 2 bases; J trimming: 4 bases; junction bases outside the gene matches: 13. Germline V lookup: CDR1 LGHNA, CDR2 YSLEER. In DNA form, the CDR3 reads TGCGCCAGCAGCCAACAACTGCCGGGGCAGGGGGGCTATGGCTACACCTTC. It specifies CASSQQLPGQGGYGYTF.

Here the CDR3 reads CASSWRDRVYEQYF. As DNA, the CDR3 is TGTGCCAGCAGCTGGCGGGACAGGGTCTACGAGCAGTACTTC. This sequence joins TRBV7-9 and TRBJ2-7, with TRBD1 matching 9 bases. The CDR3 spans 14 residues. Unmatched junction bases numbered 4, after V lost 4 bases and J lost 3 bases. Per germline, CDR1 SEHNR and CDR2 FQNEAQ (reference sequence).

The V and J genes are TRBV5-1 and TRBJ2-7, with 11 bases aligning to TRBD2. Trimming took 4 bases from V and 2 from J; bases not matched to a gene: 2. This CDR3 region has 14 residues. From germline, CDR1 is SGHRS and CDR2 YFSETQ. CDR3 loop: CASSQLAGAYEQYF. Here the CDR3 DNA reads TGCGCCAGCAGCCAACTAGCGGGGGCCTACGAGCAGTACTTC.

The chain links TRBV5-5 to TRBJ2-6; D is tentatively TRBD1 or TRBD2 (5 bases each). The V end was cut by 4 bases, the J end by 10 bases, with 27 bases between. The CDR3 runs 18 residues. Germline V gene data show CDR1 as SGHKS and CDR2 as YYEKEE (reference sequence). DNA of the CDR3: TGTGCCAGCAGCCAGGAAGTCGACAGTCGGAGGCTTTTAAACGTCCTGACTTTC. Its protein product is CASSQEVDSRRLLNVLTF.